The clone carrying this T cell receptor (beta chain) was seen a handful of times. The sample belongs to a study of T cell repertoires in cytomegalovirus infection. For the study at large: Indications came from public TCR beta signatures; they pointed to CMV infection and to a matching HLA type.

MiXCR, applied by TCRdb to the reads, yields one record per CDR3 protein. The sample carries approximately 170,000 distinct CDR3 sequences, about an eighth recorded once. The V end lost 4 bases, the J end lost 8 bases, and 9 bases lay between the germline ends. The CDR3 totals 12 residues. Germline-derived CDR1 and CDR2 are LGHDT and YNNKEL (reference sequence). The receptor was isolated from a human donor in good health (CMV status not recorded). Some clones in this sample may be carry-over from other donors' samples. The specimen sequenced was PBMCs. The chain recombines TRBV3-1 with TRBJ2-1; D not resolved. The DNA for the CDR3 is TGTGCCAGCAGCCTTTTGATAGATGAGCAGTTCTTC. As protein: CASSLLIDEQFF.